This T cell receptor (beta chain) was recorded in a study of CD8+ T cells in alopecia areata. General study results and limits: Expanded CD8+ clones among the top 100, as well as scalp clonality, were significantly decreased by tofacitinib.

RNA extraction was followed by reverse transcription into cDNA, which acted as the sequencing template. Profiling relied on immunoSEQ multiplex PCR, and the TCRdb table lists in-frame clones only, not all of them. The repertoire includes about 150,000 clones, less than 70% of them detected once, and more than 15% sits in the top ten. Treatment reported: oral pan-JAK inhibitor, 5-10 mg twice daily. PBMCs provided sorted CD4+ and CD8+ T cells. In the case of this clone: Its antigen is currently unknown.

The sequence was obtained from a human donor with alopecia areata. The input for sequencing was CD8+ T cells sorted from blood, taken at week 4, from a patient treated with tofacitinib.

The CDR3 here is CASSVDWTGGILRETQYF. As DNA, the CDR3 is TGTGCCAGCAGCGTAGACTGGACAGGGGGTATCCTTCGGGAGACCCAGTACTTC. This chain connects TRBV9 to TRBJ2-5, with 10 positions matching TRBD1. The CDR3 consists of 18 residues. V trimming: 0 bases; J trimming: 5 bases; junction bases outside the gene matches: 13. Looked up from germline, CDR1 is SGDLS and CDR2 is YYNGEE. The complete variable domain, with remaining parts taken from reference TRBV9 and TRBJ2-5, reads DSGVTQTPKHLITATGQRVTLRCSPRSGDLSVYWYQQSLDQGLQFLIQYYNGEERAKGNILERFSAQQFPDLHSELNLSSLELGDSALYFCASSVDWTGGILRETQYFGPGTRLLVL.